The clone carrying this T cell receptor (beta chain) was counted between two and nine times. The antigen remains unidentified. The PCR contained 60 Vbeta and 13 Jbeta primers. The protocol was immunoSEQ multiplex PCR, while the TCRdb copy is restricted to in-frame clones and leaves out a portion. This table holds under 80,000 clones, over 70% found once. This record comes from a study of cytomegalovirus exposure and HLA in healthy donors. Study-wide results and caveats: Within a later analysis, the majority of CMV-associated TCR beta chains appeared HLA-restricted. While the bulk of TCR sequences proved rare, some public TCRs turned up in many donors.

The CDR3 contains 17 residues. CDR1 and CDR2 from the germline V gene are SGHTA and FQGTGA. Losses at the gene ends were 5 bases for V and 7 bases for J; bases not matched to a gene: 13. The chain combines TRBV7-3 with TRBJ2-1; 11 bases align to TRBD2. This TCR was sampled from a man between 45 and 60 years old in good health and CMV-seropositive. Sequencing used PBMCs. Here the CDR3 DNA reads TGTGCCAGCAGCCCCGCGCTGGTAGCGGGGGGGGCGAATGAGCAGTTCTTC. Translation: CASSPALVAGGANEQFF.